What follows describes a single TCR beta chain. As yet, its antigen is unknown. TCRdb recomputed calls from the RT-PCR reads with MiXCR, one row per CDR3 protein. Found here are about 520,000 distinct CDR3 sequences, about 7.2% of them singletons; the top ten hold around 14%. The sample belongs to a study of response to subunit inactivated influenza vaccine. Points from the study as a whole: That few new T cells are recruited by each seasonal influenza vaccination was the authors' suggestion.

This TCR came from a man aged 45 to 75 who received an inactivated influenza vaccine. Sequences were derived from PBMCs from blood, sampled less than 30 months after vaccination.

As DNA, the CDR3 is TGTGCCAGCAGCTCCGTCGGTGGGCGTACGAACACCGGGGAGCTGTTTTTT. It codes for CASSSVGGRTNTGELFF. The rearrangement uses TRBV7-9 and TRBJ2-2; unclear D gene. Germline CDR1 and CDR2: SEHNR and FQNEAQ (reference sequence). V shed 4 bases and J shed 0 bases, with 15 bases lying between them. The length of the CDR3 is 17 residues.